This TCR beta chain was identified in a study of T cell responses to AZD1222 COVID-19 vaccine. Findings and caveats of the study: There were mostly white British donors and more females than males, and clonal diversity was possibly underestimated.

Repertoires were generated with immunoSEQ multiplex PCR, while TCRdb's copy carries only in-frame clones and drops some. The data hold some 140,000 clones, with roughly 90% observed a single time. In the case of this clone: What it binds is unknown.

The sequence was obtained from an adult in good health. The starting material was peripheral blood, obtained on day 0 of AZD1222 vaccination.

This CDR3 is CASSQGLAGDEQYF. The CDR3 bases are TGCGCCAGCAGCCAGGGACTAGCGGGAGACGAGCAGTACTTC. The chain links TRBV5-1 to TRBJ2-7; 14 bases fit TRBD2. Germline lookup yields CDR1 SGHRS and CDR2 YFSETQ. Unmatched junction bases numbered 2, after V lost 4 bases and J lost 5 bases. The CDR3 spans 14 residues.